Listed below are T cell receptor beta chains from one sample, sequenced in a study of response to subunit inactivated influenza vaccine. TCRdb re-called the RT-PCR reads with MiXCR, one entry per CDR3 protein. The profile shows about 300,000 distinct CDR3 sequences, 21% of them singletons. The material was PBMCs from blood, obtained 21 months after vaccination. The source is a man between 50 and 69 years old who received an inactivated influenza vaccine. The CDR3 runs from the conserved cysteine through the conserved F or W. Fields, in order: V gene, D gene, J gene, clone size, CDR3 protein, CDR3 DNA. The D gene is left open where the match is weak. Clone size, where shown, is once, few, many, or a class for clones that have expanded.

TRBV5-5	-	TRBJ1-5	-	CASSLMGGQPQHF	TGTGCCAGCAGCTTGATGGGGGGTCAGCCCCAGCATTTT
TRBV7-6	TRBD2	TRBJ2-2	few	CASSLSGTLNTGELFF	TGTGCCAGCAGCTTAAGCGGGACCTTGAACACCGGGGAGCTGTTTTTT
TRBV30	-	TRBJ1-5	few	CAWSGPDNQPQHF	TGTGCCTGGAGTGGACCCGACAATCAGCCCCAGCATTTT
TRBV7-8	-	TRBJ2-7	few	CASRREGGLIHEQYF	TGTGCCAGCAGGAGGGAGGGGGGCCTCATCCACGAGCAGTACTTC
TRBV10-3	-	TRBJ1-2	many	CAISERGTISDGYTF	TGTGCCATCAGTGAGAGGGGGACAATCTCGGATGGCTACACCTTC
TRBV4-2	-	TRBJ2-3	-	CASSQADRSTDTQYF	TGTGCCAGCAGCCAGGCGGACAGAAGCACAGATACGCAGTATTTT
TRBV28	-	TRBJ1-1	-	CASSRRRWEERNTEAFF	TGTGCCAGCAGTCGGCGGAGGTGGGAGGAGAGGAACACTGAAGCTTTCTTT
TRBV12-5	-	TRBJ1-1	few	CASGLFGGTEAFF	TGTGCTAGTGGTTTGTTTGGGGGCACTGAAGCTTTCTTT
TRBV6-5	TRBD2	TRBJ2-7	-	CASSYSKGTTSGSEQYF	TGTGCCAGCAGTTACTCAAAAGGGACGACTAGCGGGAGTGAGCAGTACTTC
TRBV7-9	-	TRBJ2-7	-	CATRRQNSYEQYF	TGTGCCACCCGGAGACAGAACTCCTACGAGCAGTACTTC
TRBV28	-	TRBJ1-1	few	CASSEPYRGKAFF	TGTGCCAGCAGTGAACCTTACCGGGGGAAAGCTTTCTTT
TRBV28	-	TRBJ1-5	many	CASSSDTYSNQPQHF	TGTGCCAGCAGTTCCGACACTTATAGCAATCAGCCCCAGCATTTT
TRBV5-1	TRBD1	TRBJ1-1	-	CASSSGQGFSAFF	TGCGCCAGCAGCTCGGGACAGGGCTTTTCGGCTTTCTTT
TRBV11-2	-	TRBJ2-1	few	CASSRLGSYNEQFF	TGTGCCAGCAGCCGACTAGGCTCCTACAATGAGCAGTTCTTC
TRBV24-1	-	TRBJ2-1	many	CATRAGTSYNEQFF	TGTGCCACCAGGGCAGGGACTTCCTACAATGAGCAGTTCTTC
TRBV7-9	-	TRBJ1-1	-	CASSSQGLREAFF	TGTGCCAGCAGCTCTCAGGGGTTAAGGGAAGCTTTCTTT
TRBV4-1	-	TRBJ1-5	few	CASSQFFGSFNQPQHF	TGCGCCAGCAGCCAATTTTTCGGGTCTTTCAATCAGCCCCAGCATTTT
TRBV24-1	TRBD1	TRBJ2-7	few	CATSDLQGQIYEQYF	TGTGCCACCAGTGATTTGCAGGGACAGATCTACGAGCAGTACTTC
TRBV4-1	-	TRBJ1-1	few	CASSQVWETSDKNTEAFF	TGCGCCAGCAGCCAAGTCTGGGAGACATCGGATAAGAACACTGAAGCTTTCTTT
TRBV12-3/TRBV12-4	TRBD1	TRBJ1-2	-	CASSRDDRAYGYTF	TGTGCCAGCAGCCGTGATGACAGGGCCTATGGCTACACCTTC
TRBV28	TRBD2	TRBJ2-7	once	CASSPPGTSGAYEQYF	TGTGCCAGCAGTCCTCCCGGGACTAGCGGGGCCTACGAGCAGTACTTC
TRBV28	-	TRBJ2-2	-	CASRRGVGTGELFF	TGTGCCAGCAGGAGGGGAGTTGGTACCGGGGAGCTGTTTTTT
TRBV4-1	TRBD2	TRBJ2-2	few	CASSQRLAAGVTNTGELFF	TGCGCCAGCAGCCAGCGACTAGCGGCAGGGGTAACGAACACCGGGGAGCTGTTTTTT
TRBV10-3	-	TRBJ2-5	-	CAISETGTETQYF	TGTGCCATCAGCGAAACAGGGACAGAGACCCAGTACTTC
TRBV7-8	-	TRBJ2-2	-	CASSLLQMNTGELFF	TGTGCCAGCAGCTTATTACAGATGAACACCGGGGAGCTGTTTTTT
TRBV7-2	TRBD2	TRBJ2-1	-	CASSAGLAGYNEQFF	TGTGCCAGCAGCGCGGGACTAGCGGGGTACAATGAGCAGTTCTTC
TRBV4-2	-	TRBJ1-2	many	CASSQDPKNYGYTF	TGTGCCAGCAGCCAAGATCCCAAAAATTATGGCTACACCTTC
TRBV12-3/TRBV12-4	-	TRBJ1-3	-	CASSSQDGSGNTIYF	TGTGCCAGCAGCTCCCAGGACGGCTCTGGAAACACCATATATTTT
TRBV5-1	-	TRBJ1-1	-	CASSEGVPGTEAFF	TGCGCCAGCAGCGAAGGGGTCCCGGGGACTGAAGCTTTCTTT
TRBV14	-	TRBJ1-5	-	CASIDTPSNQPQHF	TGTGCCAGCATCGACACACCTAGCAATCAGCCCCAGCATTTT
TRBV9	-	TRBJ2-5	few	CASSRGVGETQYF	TGTGCCAGCTCCAGAGGGGTTGGGGAGACCCAGTACTTC
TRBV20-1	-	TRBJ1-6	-	CSASVGIRSYNSPLHF	TGCAGTGCTTCGGTCGGGATTCGGTCCTATAATTCACCCCTCCACTTT
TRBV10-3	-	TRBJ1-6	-	CAISERGSYNSPLHF	TGTGCCATCAGTGAAAGGGGCTCTTATAATTCACCCCTCCACTTT
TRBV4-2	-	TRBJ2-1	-	CASSQVGGMSSYNEQFF	TGTGCCAGCAGCCAAGTAGGCGGGATGAGCTCCTACAATGAGCAGTTCTTC
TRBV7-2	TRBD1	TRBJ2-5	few	CASSQRTGGWQETQYF	TGTGCCAGCAGCCAGAGGACAGGGGGCTGGCAAGAGACCCAGTACTTC
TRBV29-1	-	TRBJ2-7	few	CSVEKGFDEQYF	TGCAGCGTTGAAAAGGGGTTCGACGAGCAGTACTTC
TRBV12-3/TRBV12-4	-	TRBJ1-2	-	CASSFIHLTRNYGYTF	TGTGCCAGCAGTTTCATACATCTTACTCGTAACTATGGCTACACCTTC
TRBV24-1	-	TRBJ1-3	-	CATSDAIGQDDF	TGTGCCACCAGTGATGCCATCGGACAAGACGATTTT
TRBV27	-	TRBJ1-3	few	CASSDLGNTIYF	TGTGCCAGCTCCGATTTGGGAAACACCATATATTTT
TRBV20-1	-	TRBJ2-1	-	CSASQPSVGQFF	TGCAGTGCTAGCCAGCCCAGCGTGGGGCAGTTCTTC
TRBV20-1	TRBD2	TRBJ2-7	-	CSAANSGGSGEQYF	TGCAGTGCTGCCAATAGCGGGGGGTCGGGGGAGCAGTACTTC
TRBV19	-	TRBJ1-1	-	CASSMLGRSTEAFF	TGTGCCAGTAGTATGCTCGGGCGGAGCACTGAAGCTTTCTTT
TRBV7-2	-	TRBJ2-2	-	CASSLVGRTTGELFF	TGTGCCAGCAGCTTGGTGGGCAGAACCACCGGGGAGCTGTTTTTT
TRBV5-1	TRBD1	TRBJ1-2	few	CASSLRTGAGYGYTF	TGCGCCAGCAGCTTGAGGACAGGGGCGGGCTATGGCTACACCTTC
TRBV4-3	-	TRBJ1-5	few	CASSPQAGNHQPQHF	TGCGCCAGCAGCCCGCAGGCTGGGAACCATCAGCCCCAGCATTTT
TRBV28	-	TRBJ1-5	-	CASGQGISNQPQHF	TGTGCCAGCGGCCAAGGGATTAGCAATCAGCCCCAGCATTTT
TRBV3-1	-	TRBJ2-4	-	CASRLTPGDIQYF	TGTGCCAGCAGACTGACGCCCGGGGACATTCAGTACTTC
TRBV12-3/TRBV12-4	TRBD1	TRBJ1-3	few	CASSPPPGQGAGNTIYF	TGTGCCAGCAGCCCTCCGCCGGGACAGGGCGCTGGAAACACCATATATTTT
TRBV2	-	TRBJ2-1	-	CASRTGGGDEQFF	TGTGCCAGCAGGACGGGGGGCGGGGATGAGCAGTTCTTC